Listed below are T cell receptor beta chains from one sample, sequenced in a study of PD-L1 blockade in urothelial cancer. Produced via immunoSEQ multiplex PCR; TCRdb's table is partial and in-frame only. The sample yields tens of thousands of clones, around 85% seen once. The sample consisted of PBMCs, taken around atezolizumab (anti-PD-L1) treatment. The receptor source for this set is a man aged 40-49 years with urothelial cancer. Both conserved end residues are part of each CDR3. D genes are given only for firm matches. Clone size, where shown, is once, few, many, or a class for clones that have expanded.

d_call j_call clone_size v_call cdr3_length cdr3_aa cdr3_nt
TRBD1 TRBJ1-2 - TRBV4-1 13 CASSQAGGLGYTF TGCGCCAGCAGCCAGGCAGGGGGCCTTGGCTACACCTTC
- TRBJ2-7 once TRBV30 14 CAWSHSPSSYEQYF TGTGCCTGGAGCCACAGCCCCAGCTCCTACGAGCAGTACTTC
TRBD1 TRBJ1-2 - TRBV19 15 CASSPGQVNNYGYTF TGTGCCAGTAGCCCTGGACAGGTCAACAACTATGGCTACACCTTC
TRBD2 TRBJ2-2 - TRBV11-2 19 CASSLQLPSSGANTGELFF TGTGCCAGCAGCCTACAACTGCCTTCTAGCGGAGCGAACACCGGGGAGCTGTTTTTT
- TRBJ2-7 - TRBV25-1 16 CASSPPGGTVSYEQYF TGTGCCAGCAGTCCACCTGGGGGCACAGTCTCCTACGAGCAGTACTTC
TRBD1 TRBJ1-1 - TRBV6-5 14 CASSRQGGSTEAFF TGTGCCAGCAGTCGACAGGGTGGTAGCACTGAAGCTTTCTTT
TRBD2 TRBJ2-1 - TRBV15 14 CATSTSGRVNEQFF TGTGCCACCAGCACTAGCGGGAGGGTCAATGAGCAGTTCTTC
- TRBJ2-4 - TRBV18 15 CASSPVPVAKNIQYF TGTGCCAGCTCCCCAGTCCCGGTAGCCAAAAACATTCAGTACTTC
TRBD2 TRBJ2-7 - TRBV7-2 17 CASSLVGRLAGAYEQYF TGTGCCAGCAGCTTAGTTGGCCGGCTAGCGGGAGCCTACGAGCAGTACTTC
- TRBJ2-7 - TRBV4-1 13 CASSQAGFYEQYF TGCGCCAGCAGCCAAGCAGGCTTCTACGAGCAGTACTTC
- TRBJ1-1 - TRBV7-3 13 CASAGRASTEAFF TGTGCCAGTGCGGGGCGAGCTAGCACTGAAGCTTTCTTT
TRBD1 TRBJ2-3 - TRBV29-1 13 CSVVGQGGGTQYF TGCAGCGTTGTGGGACAGGGTGGAGGTACGCAGTATTTT
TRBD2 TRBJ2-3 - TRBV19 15 CASGGKLAGDNTQYF TGTGCCAGCGGAGGAAAACTAGCGGGAGATAATACGCAGTATTTT
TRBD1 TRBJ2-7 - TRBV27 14 CASSRTGGLYEQYF TGTGCCAGCAGTCGGACAGGGGGCCTATACGAGCAGTACTTC
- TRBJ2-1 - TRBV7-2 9 CASSNGRFF TGTGCCAGCAGTAACGGGAGGTTCTTC
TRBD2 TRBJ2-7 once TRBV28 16 CASSLPPGGSEYEQYF TGTGCCAGCAGTTTACCCCCGGGAGGGTCGGAATACGAGCAGTACTTC
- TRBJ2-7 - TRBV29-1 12 CSVREGGHEQYF TGCAGCGTGCGGGAAGGGGGCCACGAGCAGTACTTC
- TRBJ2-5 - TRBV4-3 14 CASSQDSRHETQYF TGCGCCAGCAGCCAAGACAGTCGTCATGAGACCCAGTACTTC
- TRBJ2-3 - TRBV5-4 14 CASSLEVGIDTQYF TGTGCCAGCAGCTTGGAGGTCGGGATAGATACGCAGTATTTT
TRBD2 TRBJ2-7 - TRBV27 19 CASSFKPTPGSGRNYEQYF TGTGCCAGCAGTTTCAAACCCACCCCCGGGAGCGGGAGAAACTACGAGCAGTACTTC
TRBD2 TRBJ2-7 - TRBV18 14 CASSPQRETYEQYF TGTGCCAGCTCACCACAGCGGGAGACATACGAGCAGTACTTC
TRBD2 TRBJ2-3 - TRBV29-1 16 CSVSNVGGSTSDTQYF TGCAGCGTCAGCAACGTTGGCGGGAGCACCTCAGATACGCAGTATTTT
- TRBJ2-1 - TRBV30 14 CAWNMEASYNEQFF TGTGCCTGGAACATGGAGGCTTCCTACAATGAGCAGTTCTTC
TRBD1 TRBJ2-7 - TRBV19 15 CASSATGVASYEQYF TGTGCCAGTAGTGCGACAGGGGTAGCTTCCTACGAGCAGTACTTC
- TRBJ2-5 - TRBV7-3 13 CASSPGVGETQYF TGTGCCAGCAGCCCAGGGGTCGGGGAGACCCAGTACTTC
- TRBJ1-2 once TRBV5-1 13 CASSLAGVGGYTF TGCGCCAGCAGCTTGGCGGGGGTAGGTGGCTACACCTTC
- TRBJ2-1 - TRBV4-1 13 CASSQEGTDEQFF TGCGCCAGCAGCCAAGAGGGCACTGATGAGCAGTTCTTC
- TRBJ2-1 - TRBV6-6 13 CASMVATYNEQFF TGTGCCAGCATGGTAGCGACCTACAATGAGCAGTTCTTC
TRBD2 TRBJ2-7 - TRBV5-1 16 CASSLVAGGLSYEQYF TGCGCCAGCAGCTTGGTTGCGGGAGGTCTCTCCTACGAGCAGTACTTC
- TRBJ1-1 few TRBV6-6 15 CASSYSPTGMAEAFF TGTGCCAGCAGTTACTCGCCCACGGGGATGGCTGAAGCTTTCTTT
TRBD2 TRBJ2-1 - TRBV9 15 CASSVSGTTYNEQFF TGTGCCAGCAGCGTTAGCGGGACCACCTACAATGAGCAGTTCTTC
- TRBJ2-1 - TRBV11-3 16 CASSPRGQGSYNEQFF TGTGCCAGCAGCCCCCGGGGACAAGGGTCCTACAATGAGCAGTTCTTC
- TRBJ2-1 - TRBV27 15 CASSLGGRSYNEQFF TGTGCCAGCAGTCTAGGGGGTCGCTCCTACAATGAGCAGTTCTTC
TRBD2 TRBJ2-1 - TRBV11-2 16 CASSTRTTSGRNEQFF TGTGCCAGCAGCACGCGGACCACTAGCGGGAGGAATGAGCAGTTCTTC
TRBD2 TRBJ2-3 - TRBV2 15 CASRRSGISTDTQYF TGTGCCAGCAGAAGGAGCGGGATTAGCACAGATACGCAGTATTTT
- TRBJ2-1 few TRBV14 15 CASSQVQSSYNEQFF TGTGCCAGCAGCCAAGTACAGAGCTCCTACAATGAGCAGTTCTTC
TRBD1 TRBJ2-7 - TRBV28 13 CASKGTGAYEQYF TGTGCCAGCAAGGGGACAGGAGCATACGAGCAGTACTTC
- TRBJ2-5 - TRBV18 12 CASSSRGETQYF TGTGCCAGCTCATCCCGGGGAGAGACCCAGTACTTC
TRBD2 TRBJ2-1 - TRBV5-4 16 CASSAKLAGIYNEQFF TGTGCCAGCAGCGCAAAACTAGCGGGAATTTACAATGAGCAGTTCTTC
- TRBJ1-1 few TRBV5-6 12 CASSLYDTEAFF TGTGCCAGCAGTTTATATGACACTGAAGCTTTCTTT
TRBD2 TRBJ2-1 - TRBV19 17 CASTTTGTSGNYNEQFF TGTGCCAGTACCACCACCGGGACTAGCGGGAACTACAATGAGCAGTTCTTC
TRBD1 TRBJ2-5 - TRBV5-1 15 CASSSGTVTSQTQYF TGCGCCAGCAGCTCCGGGACAGTTACGTCACAGACCCAGTACTTC
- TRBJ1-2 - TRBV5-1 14 CASSSGGPDYGYTF TGCGCCAGCAGCAGCGGGGGCCCAGACTATGGCTACACCTTC
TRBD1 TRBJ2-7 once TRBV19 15 CASSLGQGYAYEQYF TGTGCCAGTAGTCTGGGACAGGGGTATGCCTACGAGCAGTACTTC
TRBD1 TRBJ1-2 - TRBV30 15 CAWSASPGQDYGYTF TGTGCCTGGAGTGCCTCGCCGGGACAGGACTATGGCTACACCTTC
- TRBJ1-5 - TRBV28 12 CASSLSAGPQHF TGTGCCAGCAGTTTATCAGCGGGACCACAGCATTTT
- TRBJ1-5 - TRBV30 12 CAWNSRGGPQHF TGTGCCTGGAATAGCCGGGGGGGTCCCCAGCATTTT
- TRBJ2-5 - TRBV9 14 CASSVDRVEETQYF TGTGCCAGCAGCGTAGACAGGGTAGAGGAGACCCAGTACTTC
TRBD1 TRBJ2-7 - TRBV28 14 CASRAGTGIREQYF TGTGCCAGCAGGGCGGGGACAGGGATTAGGGAGCAGTACTTC
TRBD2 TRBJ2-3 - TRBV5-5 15 CASSGLAGRGGTQYF TGTGCCAGCAGCGGACTAGCGGGAAGGGGGGGTACGCAGTATTTT
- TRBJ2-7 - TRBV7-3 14 CASSLYWGPYEQYF TGTGCCAGCAGCTTATACTGGGGGCCTTACGAGCAGTACTTC
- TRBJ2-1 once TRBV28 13 CAFRRASGNEQFF TGTGCCTTTAGGAGGGCATCGGGCAATGAGCAGTTCTTC
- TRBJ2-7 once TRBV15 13 CATSRDLGQEQYF TGTGCCACCAGCAGAGATCTAGGACAGGAGCAGTACTTC
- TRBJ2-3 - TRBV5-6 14 CASSLRQPTDTQYF TGTGCCAGCAGCTTGAGACAGCCCACAGATACGCAGTATTTT
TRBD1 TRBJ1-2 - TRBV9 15 CASGGQGANNYGYTF TGTGCCAGCGGTGGACAGGGGGCGAACAACTATGGCTACACCTTC
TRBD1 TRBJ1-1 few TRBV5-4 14 CASSTGQGATEAFF TGTGCCAGCAGCACCGGACAGGGCGCCACTGAAGCTTTCTTT
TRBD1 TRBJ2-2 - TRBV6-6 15 CASSRRTGVAGELFF TGTGCCAGCAGTAGACGGACAGGGGTTGCCGGGGAGCTGTTTTTT